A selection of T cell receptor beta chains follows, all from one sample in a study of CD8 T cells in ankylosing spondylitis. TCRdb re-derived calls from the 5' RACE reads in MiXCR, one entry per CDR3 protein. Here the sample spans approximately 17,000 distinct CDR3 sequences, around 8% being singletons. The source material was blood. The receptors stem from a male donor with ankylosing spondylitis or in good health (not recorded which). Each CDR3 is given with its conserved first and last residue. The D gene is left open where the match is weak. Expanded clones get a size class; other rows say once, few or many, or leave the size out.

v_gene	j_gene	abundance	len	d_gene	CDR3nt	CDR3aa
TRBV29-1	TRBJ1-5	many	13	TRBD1	TGCAGCGTTGGACAGGGGGCGGGACAGCCCCAGCATTTT	CSVGQGAGQPQHF
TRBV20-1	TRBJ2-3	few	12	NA	TGCAGTGCTGTGCCCGGGGGAGATACGCAGTATTTT	CSAVPGGDTQYF
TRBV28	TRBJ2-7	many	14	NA	TGTGCCAGCAGCTTGGGACTCCCCCGGGGGTCGCAGTACTTC	CASSLGLPRGSQYF
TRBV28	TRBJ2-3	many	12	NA	TGTGCCAGCAGTTTCCCAGAATATACGCAGTATTTT	CASSFPEYTQYF
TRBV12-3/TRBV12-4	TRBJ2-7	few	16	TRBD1	TGTGCCAGCAGTCCTCCGGACAGGCCGGCCCCCTACGAGCAGTACTTC	CASSPPDRPAPYEQYF
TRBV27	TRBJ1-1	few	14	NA	TGTGCCAGCAGTTGGGGAGGACTGAACACTGAAGCTTTCTTT	CASSWGGLNTEAFF
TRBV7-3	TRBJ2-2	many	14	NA	TGTGCCAGCAGCTTAATGTCAGGGAAAGGGGAGCTGTTTTTT	CASSLMSGKGELFF
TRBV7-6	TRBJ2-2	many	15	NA	TGTGCCAGCAGCTTTACTAGCAGCGGCACCGGGGAGCTGTTTTTT	CASSFTSSGTGELFF
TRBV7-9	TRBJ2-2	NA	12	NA	TGTGCCAGCAGCTTCACGGATAAAGAGCTGTTTTTT	CASSFTDKELFF
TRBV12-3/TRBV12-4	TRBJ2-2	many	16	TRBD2	TGTGCCAGCAGTTTTCAAGCGGGGGGGCCTGGCGGGGAGCTGTTTTTT	CASSFQAGGPGGELFF
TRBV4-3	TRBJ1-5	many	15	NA	TGCGCCAGCAGCCAAGATGCCGGGTGGAATCAGCCCCAGCATTTT	CASSQDAGWNQPQHF
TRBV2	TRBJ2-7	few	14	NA	TGTGCCAGCTTCGCGACAGGCGCGGCGGGCGAGCAGTACTTC	CASFATGAAGEQYF
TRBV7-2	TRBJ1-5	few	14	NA	TGTGCCAGCAGCCTACGCGCCAGCAATCAGCCCCAGCATTTT	CASSLRASNQPQHF
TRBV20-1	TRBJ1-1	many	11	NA	TGCAGTGCTGGACATGGCTCTGAAGCTTTCTTT	CSAGHGSEAFF
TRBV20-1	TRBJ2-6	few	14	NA	TGCAGTGCCTGGACCCCCTATGGGGCCAACGTCCTGACTTTC	CSAWTPYGANVLTF
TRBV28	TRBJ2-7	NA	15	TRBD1	TGTGCCAGCAGTTTATTCTGGACAGGCTCCTACGAGCAGTACTTC	CASSLFWTGSYEQYF
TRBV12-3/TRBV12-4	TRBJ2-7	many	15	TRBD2	TGTGCCAGCAGTTTAAAAAGCGGGAGCTCCTACGAGCAGTACTTC	CASSLKSGSSYEQYF
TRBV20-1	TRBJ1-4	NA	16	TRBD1	TGCAGTGCTAACCGGGACAGGGGGGGACAGTATGAAAAACTGTTTTTT	CSANRDRGGQYEKLFF
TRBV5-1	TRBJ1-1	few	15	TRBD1	TGCGCCAGCAGCTTAGGGACAGGGGGGAACACTGAAGCTTTCTTT	CASSLGTGGNTEAFF
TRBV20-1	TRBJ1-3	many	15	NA	TGCAGTGCTAGAGATCCGGGCGCCACTGGAAACACCATATATTTT	CSARDPGATGNTIYF
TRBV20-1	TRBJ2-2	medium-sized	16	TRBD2	TGCAGTGCTAGAGGGGGGAGCGGGGATAACACCGGGGAGCTGTTTTTT	CSARGGSGDNTGELFF
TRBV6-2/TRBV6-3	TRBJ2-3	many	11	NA	TGTGCCAGCAGTCCTCATGATACGCAGTATTTT	CASSPHDTQYF
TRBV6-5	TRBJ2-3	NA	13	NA	TGTGCCAGCAGTCCTTCAGGAACAGATACGCAGTATTTT	CASSPSGTDTQYF
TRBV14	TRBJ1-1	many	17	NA	TGTGCCAGCAGCCGTCGGGACCTGAGGTCCCTGGACACTGAAGCTTTCTTT	CASSRRDLRSLDTEAFF
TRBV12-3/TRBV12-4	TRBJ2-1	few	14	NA	TGTGCCAGCAGTTTAAGTCTAGCGAGCAATGAGCAGTTCTTC	CASSLSLASNEQFF
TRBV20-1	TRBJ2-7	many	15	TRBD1	TGCAGTGCTAGTCCCCCCGGACAGGGTTTCAACGAGCAGTACTTC	CSASPPGQGFNEQYF
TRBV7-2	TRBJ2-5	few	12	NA	TGTGCCAGCAGCTTAGAACAGGGAACCCAGTACTTC	CASSLEQGTQYF
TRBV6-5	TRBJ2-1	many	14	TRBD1	TGTGCCAGCAGGAGGACAGGGACGGTAAATGAGCAGTTCTTC	CASRRTGTVNEQFF
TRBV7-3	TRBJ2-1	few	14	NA	TGTGCCAGCAGCCCGGGGGGCCACAGCGGTGAGCAGTTCTTC	CASSPGGHSGEQFF
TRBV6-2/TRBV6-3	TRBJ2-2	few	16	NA	TGTGCCAGCAGATCGGCAGGGCAAAGTCGGACCGGGGAGCTGTTTTTT	CASRSAGQSRTGELFF
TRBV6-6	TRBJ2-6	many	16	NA	TGTGCCAGCAGTTACGGGACTTACTATGGGGCCAACGTCCTGACTTTC	CASSYGTYYGANVLTF